This TCR beta chain comes out of a study of cytomegalovirus exposure and HLA in healthy donors. Findings and limits, study-wide: It was confirmed in vitro that three of the CMV-associated chains were specific for CMV antigens. It was about 180 TCR beta chains that were listed as cytomegalovirus-associated.

Sequencing used immunoSEQ multiplex PCR; TCRdb keeps in-frame clones, though not all of them. Of 38,000 or so clones listed, about 93% are singletons. On this clone: Antigen: not known.

The CDR3 contains 12 residues. Trimming stripped 1 base from V and 5 bases from J, with 6 bases between. Germline V gene data show CDR1 as MNHNS and CDR2 as SASEGT. V usage is TRBV6-1 and J usage is TRBJ2-7; no definite D call. The sample taken for sequencing was PBMCs. This TCR came from a man aged 18 to 29 in good health and CMV-seronegative. Here the CDR3 DNA reads TGTGCCAGCAGTGAAGTCCGGGACGAGCAGTACTTC. It encodes CASSEVRDEQYF.